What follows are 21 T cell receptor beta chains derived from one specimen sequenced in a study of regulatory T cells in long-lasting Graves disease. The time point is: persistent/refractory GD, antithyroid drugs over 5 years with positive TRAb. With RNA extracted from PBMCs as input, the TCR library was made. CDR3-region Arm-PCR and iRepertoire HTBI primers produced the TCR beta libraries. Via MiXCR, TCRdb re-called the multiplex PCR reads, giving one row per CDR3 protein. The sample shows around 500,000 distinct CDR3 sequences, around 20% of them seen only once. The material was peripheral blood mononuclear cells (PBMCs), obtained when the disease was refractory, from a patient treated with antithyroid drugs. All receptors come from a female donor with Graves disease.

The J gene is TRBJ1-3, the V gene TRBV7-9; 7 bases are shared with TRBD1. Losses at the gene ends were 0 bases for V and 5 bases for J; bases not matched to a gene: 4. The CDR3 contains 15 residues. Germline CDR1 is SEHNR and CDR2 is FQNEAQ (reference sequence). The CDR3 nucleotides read TGTGCCAGCAGCTTAGCCGACAGGGTCAGAAACACCATATATTTT. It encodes CASSLADRVRNTIYF.

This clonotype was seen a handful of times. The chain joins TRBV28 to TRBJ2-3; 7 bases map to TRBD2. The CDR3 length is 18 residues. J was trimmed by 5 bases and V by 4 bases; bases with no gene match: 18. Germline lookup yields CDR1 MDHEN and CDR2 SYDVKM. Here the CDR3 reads CASSSREAAVYQRDTQYF. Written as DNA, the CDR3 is TGTGCCAGCAGTTCCCGGGAGGCAGCGGTCTATCAACGAGATACGCAGTATTTT.

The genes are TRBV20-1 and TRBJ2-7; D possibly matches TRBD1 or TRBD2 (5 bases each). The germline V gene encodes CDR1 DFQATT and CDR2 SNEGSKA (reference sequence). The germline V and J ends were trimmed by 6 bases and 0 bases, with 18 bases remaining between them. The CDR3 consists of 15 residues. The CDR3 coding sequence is TGCAGTGCGCCTAATCGTGGGACGTCCTCCTACGAGCAGTACTTC. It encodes CSAPNRGTSSYEQYF.

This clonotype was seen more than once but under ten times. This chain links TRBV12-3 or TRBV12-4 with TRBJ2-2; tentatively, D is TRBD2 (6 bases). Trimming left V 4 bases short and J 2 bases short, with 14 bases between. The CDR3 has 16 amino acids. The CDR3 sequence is CASSWDWGVNTGELFF. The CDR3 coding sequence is TGTGCCAGCAGTTGGGACTGGGGGGTTAACACCGGGGAGCTGTTTTTT.

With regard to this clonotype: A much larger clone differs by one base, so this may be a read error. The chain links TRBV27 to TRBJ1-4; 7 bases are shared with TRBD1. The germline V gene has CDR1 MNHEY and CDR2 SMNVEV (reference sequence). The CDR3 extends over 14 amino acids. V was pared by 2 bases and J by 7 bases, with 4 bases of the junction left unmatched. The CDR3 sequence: CASSLDRAGEKLFF. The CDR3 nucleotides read TGTGCCAGCAGTTTAGACAGGGCTGGTGAAAAACTGTTTTTT.

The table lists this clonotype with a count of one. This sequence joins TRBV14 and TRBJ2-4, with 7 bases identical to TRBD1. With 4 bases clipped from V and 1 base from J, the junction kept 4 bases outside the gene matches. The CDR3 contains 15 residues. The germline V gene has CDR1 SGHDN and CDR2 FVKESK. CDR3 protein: CASSPIQGAKNIQYF. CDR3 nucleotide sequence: TGTGCCAGCAGCCCGATACAGGGGGCCAAAAACATTCAGTACTTC.

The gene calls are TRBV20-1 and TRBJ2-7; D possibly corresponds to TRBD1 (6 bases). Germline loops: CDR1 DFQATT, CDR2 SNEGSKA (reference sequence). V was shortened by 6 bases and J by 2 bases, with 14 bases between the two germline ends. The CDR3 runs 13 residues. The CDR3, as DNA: TGCAGTGCCACCGGAGACAGGACCTACGAGCAGTACTTC. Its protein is CSATGDRTYEQYF.

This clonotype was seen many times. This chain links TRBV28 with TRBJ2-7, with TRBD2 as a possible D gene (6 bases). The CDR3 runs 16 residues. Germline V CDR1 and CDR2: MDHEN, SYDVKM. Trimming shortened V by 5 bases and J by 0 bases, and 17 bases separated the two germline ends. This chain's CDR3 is CASSPPSWRASYEQYF. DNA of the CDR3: TGTGCCAGCAGTCCCCCTTCCTGGAGGGCCTCCTACGAGCAGTACTTC.

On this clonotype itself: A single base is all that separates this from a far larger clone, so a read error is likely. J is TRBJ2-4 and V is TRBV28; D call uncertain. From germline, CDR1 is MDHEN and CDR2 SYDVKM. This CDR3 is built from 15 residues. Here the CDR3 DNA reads TGTGCCAGCAGTCAAACGTTCGGTCAGAACTATGGCCACACCTTC. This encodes CASSQTFGQNYGHTF.

The DNA of the CDR3 is TGTGCCAGCAGTGAATTTGGGGGGTGGGACGGGGCCAACGTCCTGACTTTC. It translates to CASSEFGGWDGANVLTF. This chain connects TRBV25-1 to TRBJ2-6; D possibly corresponds to TRBD2 (6 bases). This CDR3 contains 17 residues. Between the trimmed V and J ends, which lost 1 base and 4 bases, there was a span of 14 bases. CDR1 and CDR2 (germline): MGHDK, SYGVNS.

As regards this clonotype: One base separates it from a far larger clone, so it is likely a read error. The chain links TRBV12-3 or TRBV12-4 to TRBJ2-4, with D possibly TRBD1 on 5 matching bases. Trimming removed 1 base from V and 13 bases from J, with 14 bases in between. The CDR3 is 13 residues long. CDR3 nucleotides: TGTGCCAGCAGTTTAGGACAGAACAATGAGCAGTACTTC. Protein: CASSLGQNNEQYF.

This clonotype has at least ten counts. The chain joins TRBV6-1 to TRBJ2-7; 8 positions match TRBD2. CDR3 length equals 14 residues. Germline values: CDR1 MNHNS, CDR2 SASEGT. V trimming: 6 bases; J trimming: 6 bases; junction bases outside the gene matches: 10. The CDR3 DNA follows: TGTGCCAGCAGACTAACTAGCGGTCCTACCGAGCAGTACTTC. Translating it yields CASRLTSGPTEQYF.

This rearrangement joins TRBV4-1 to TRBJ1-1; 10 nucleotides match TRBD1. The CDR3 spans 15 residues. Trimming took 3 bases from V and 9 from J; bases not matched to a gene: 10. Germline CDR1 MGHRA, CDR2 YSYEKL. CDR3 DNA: TGCGCCAGCAGCCATCCTGACAGGGGGCGAGGGAAAGCTTTCTTT. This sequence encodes CASSHPDRGRGKAFF.

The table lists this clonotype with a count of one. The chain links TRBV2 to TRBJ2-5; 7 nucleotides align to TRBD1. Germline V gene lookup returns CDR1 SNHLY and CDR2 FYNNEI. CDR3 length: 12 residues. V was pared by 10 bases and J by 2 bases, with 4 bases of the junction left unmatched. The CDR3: CAIRDRQETQYF. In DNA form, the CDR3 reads TGTGCCATCCGGGACAGACAAGAGACCCAGTACTTC.

CDR3 nucleotides: TGTGCCAGCAGCCTCACAAGTGACGGGGAGCTGTTTTTT. It codes for CASSLTSDGELFF. The chain carries TRBV7-9 and TRBJ2-2, with D unclear. V was cut by 5 bases and J by 7 bases, with 11 bases left in between. The germline V gene has CDR1 SEHNR and CDR2 FQNEAQ (reference sequence). The CDR3 contains 13 residues.

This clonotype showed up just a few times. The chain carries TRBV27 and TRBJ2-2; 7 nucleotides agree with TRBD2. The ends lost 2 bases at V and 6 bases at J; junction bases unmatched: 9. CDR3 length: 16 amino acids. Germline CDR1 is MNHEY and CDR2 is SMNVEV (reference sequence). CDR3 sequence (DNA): TGTGCCAGCAGTTTAATCGCGGGAGAGGGGTCCGGGGAGCTGTTTTTT. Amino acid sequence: CASSLIAGEGSGELFF.

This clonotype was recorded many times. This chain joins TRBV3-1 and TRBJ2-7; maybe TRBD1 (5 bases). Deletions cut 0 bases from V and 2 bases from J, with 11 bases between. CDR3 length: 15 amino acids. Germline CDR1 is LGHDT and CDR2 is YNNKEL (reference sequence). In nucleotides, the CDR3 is TGTGCCAGCAGCCAAGAAAGGCTAGGGGCCTACGAGCAGTACTTC. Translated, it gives CASSQERLGAYEQYF.

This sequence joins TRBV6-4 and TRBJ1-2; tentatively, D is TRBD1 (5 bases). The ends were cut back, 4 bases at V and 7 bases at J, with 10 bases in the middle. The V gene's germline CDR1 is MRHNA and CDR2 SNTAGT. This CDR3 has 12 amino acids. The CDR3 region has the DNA TGTGCCAGCAGTGGGGGGGAAGTTGGCTACACCTTC. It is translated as CASSGGEVGYTF.

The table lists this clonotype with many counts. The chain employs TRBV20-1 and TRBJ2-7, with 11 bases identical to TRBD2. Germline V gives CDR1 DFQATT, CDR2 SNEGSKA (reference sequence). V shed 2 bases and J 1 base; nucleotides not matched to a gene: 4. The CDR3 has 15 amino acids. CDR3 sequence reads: CSARRLAGSSYEQYF. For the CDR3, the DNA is TGCAGTGCTAGACGACTAGCGGGAAGTTCCTACGAGCAGTACTTC.

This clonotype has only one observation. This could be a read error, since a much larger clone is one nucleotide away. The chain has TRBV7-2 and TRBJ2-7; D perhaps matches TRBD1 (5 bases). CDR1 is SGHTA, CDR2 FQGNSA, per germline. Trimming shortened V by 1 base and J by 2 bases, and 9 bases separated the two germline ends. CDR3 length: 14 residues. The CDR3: CTSSLEAGTYEQYF. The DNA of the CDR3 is TGTACCAGCAGCTTAGAGGCAGGGACCTACGAGCAGTACTTC.

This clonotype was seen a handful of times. The CDR3 region has the DNA TGTGCCAGCAGCTTGGCGTCAGCGGGAAAGGTTAGGGAGACCCAGTACTTC. Encoded protein: CASSLASAGKVRETQYF. The gene calls are TRBV5-6 and TRBJ2-5, with 7 nucleotides matching TRBD2. Germline CDR1 and CDR2: SGHDT and YYEEEE. The CDR3 covers 17 residues. Trimming took 0 bases from V and 5 from J; bases not matched to a gene: 13.